These 16 T cell receptor beta chains came from one sample sequenced in a study of blood T cell repertoires in COVID-19. The method was immunoSEQ multiplex PCR; TCRdb's version includes in-frame clones alone and lacks a portion of them. The table has 150,000 or so clones, 81% seen once. Sequencing input: peripheral blood. The source is a man between 60 and 70 years old with active or convalescent COVID-19.

The chain couples TRBV6-2 or TRBV6-3 to TRBJ1-5; 7 bases map to TRBD1. Germline lookup yields CDR1 MNHEY and CDR2 SVGEGT. This CDR3 is built from 17 residues. With V trimmed by 0 bases and J by 0 bases, 5 bases remained unmatched. CDR3 region: CASSYSTGLLSNQPQHF. The CDR3, as DNA: TGTGCCAGCAGTTACTCGACAGGGCTCCTTAGCAATCAGCCCCAGCATTTT.

The sample holds one count of this clone. The gene calls are TRBV5-3 and TRBJ2-7; 12 nucleotides align to TRBD2. TRBV5-3 is annotated as an ORF whose role is uncertain. With 4 bases clipped from V and 1 base from J, the junction kept 18 bases outside the gene matches. The CDR3 consists of 20 residues. CDR3 DNA sequence: TGTGCCAGAAGCGGAGTGGGGCGTCTAGCGGGAGGGCCGGGGTCCTACGAGCAGTACTTC. The encoded protein is CARSGVGRLAGGPGSYEQYF.

The rearrangement links TRBV19 to TRBJ1-6; D is unresolved. V lost 5 bases, J lost 6 bases, and 11 bases lay in between. This CDR3 is 14 amino acids long. Germline CDR1 reads LNHDA; CDR2 reads SQIVND (reference sequence). The CDR3 region has the DNA TGTGCCAGTAGTTCGGGAGTCACTAATTCACCCCTCCACTTT. The encoded protein is CASSSGVTNSPLHF.

The chain links TRBV15 to TRBJ2-1, with a possible D match to TRBD1 (6 bases). Trimming removed 5 bases from V and 5 bases from J, with 10 bases in between. The CDR3 extends over 13 amino acids. CDR1 and CDR2 (germline): LNHNV, YYDKDF (reference sequence). CDR3 protein: CATSPGTNNEQFF. In DNA form, the CDR3 reads TGTGCCACCAGCCCCGGGACAAACAATGAGCAGTTCTTC.

The chain uses TRBV3-1 (or the pseudogene TRBV3-2) and TRBJ2-5; 9 nucleotides match TRBD2. This CDR3 has 16 residues. Germline loops: CDR1 LGHDT, CDR2 YNNKEL (reference sequence). V lost 4 bases and J lost 5; bases outside the gene matches: 11. The DNA of the CDR3 is TGTGCCAGCAGCCTAGGTAATAGCGGGAGAGAGGAGACCCAGTACTTC. Amino acids: CASSLGNSGREETQYF.

The chain links TRBV5-1 to TRBJ1-2; 8 positions match TRBD1. The CDR3 sequence is 15 residues long. V was clipped by 4 bases and J by 3 bases; unmatched bases: 8. The germline CDR1 and CDR2 sequences are SGHRS and YFSETQ. CDR3 protein: CASSPNRGGDYGYTF. DNA for the CDR3: TGCGCCAGCAGCCCCAACAGGGGGGGGGACTATGGCTACACCTTC.

Comment on this clone: One end of the junction is discordant with germline, which a read error may explain. The chain combines TRBV2 with TRBJ2-7; 8 positions agree with TRBD2. Germline assignment: CDR1 SNHLY and CDR2 FYNNEI. The CDR3 has 14 amino acids. As DNA, the CDR3 is TGTGCCAGCAGAGAAGCGGGAGCGTTGGGCGAGCAGTACTTC. Amino acids: CASREAGALGEQYF.

J is TRBJ1-1 and V is TRBV5-5; D is uncertain. This CDR3 is 13 amino acids long. Deletions cut 4 bases from V and 4 bases from J, with 11 bases between. Germline V gene lookup returns CDR1 SGHKS and CDR2 YYEKEE (reference sequence). The CDR3 DNA follows: TGTGCCAGCAGCCGTAACGGCGGCACTGAAGCTTTCTTT. Translated: CASSRNGGTEAFF.

The chain couples TRBV2 to TRBJ2-1, with TRBD1 matching over 10 bases. V lost 8 bases, J lost 8 bases, and 9 bases stayed unmatched. The CDR3 consists of 14 residues. Germline lookup yields CDR1 SNHLY and CDR2 FYNNEI. CDR3 bases: TGTGCCAGCGCACGGGACAGGGGAGTCGATGAGCAGTTCTTC. Translation gives CASARDRGVDEQFF.

The chain carries TRBV2 and TRBJ1-1; 8 bases align to TRBD1. This CDR3 has 13 residues. V shed 6 bases and J 3 bases; nucleotides not matched to a gene: 3. The germline gives CDR1 SNHLY, CDR2 FYNNEI. The CDR3 DNA sequence: TGTGCCAGCAGAGCGGACAGGGACACTGAAGCTTTCTTT. Translating gives CASRADRDTEAFF. The variable domain in full, with the rest retrieved from reference TRBV2 and TRBJ1-1, is EPEVTQTPSHQVTQMGQEVILRCVPISNHLYFYWYRQILGQKVEFLVSFYNNEISEKSEIFDDQFSVERPDGSNFTLKIRSTKLEDSAMYFCASRADRDTEAFFGQGTRLTVV.

This chain joins TRBV7-2 and TRBJ2-3; D might be TRBD2 (7 bases). Trimming took 1 base from V and 0 from J, leaving 11 bases between them. From germline, CDR1 is SGHTA and CDR2 FQGNSA. The CDR3 totals 16 residues. This CDR3 reads CASSLVGGVSTDTQYF. CDR3 sequence (DNA): TGTGCCAGCAGCTTAGTAGGGGGGGTCAGCACAGATACGCAGTATTTT.

J is TRBJ2-7 and V is TRBV6-4; D unclear. V lost 5 bases, J lost 4 bases, and 3 bases lay in between. The CDR3 extends over 10 amino acids. The germline V gene has CDR1 MRHNA and CDR2 SNTAGT. CDR3 in DNA: TGTGCCAGCAGTACTTACGAGCAGTACTTC. Its protein product is CASSTYEQYF.

V is TRBV6-5 and J is TRBJ1-1; D may be TRBD1 (5 bases). The CDR3 has 13 amino acids. The germline gives CDR1 MNHEY, CDR2 SVGAGI. V was pared by 6 bases and J by 4 bases, with 12 bases between. CDR3 sequence reads: CASRERGGTEAFF. The CDR3 bases are TGTGCCAGCAGGGAGCGGGGGGGCACTGAAGCTTTCTTT.

This chain joins TRBV7-9 and TRBJ2-5; 9 bases align to TRBD2. Trimming removed 1 base from V and 7 bases from J; junction bases left unmatched: 7. The CDR3 runs 15 residues. Per the germline V gene, CDR1 is SEHNR and CDR2 is FQNEAQ (reference sequence). CDR3 sequence reads: CASSLVVAGEGTQYF. The DNA for the CDR3 is TGTGCCAGCAGCTTAGTGGTAGCGGGAGAAGGGACCCAGTACTTC.

The J gene is TRBJ1-2, the V gene TRBV14; 10 bases fit TRBD1. CDR1 SGHDN and CDR2 FVKESK come from the germline V gene. The V gene end was trimmed by 4 bases and the J gene end by 6 bases; junction bases not matched to a gene: 5. CDR3 length equals 14 residues. DNA for the CDR3: TGTGCCAGCAGCCTCCCCGGGACAGGGGATGGCTACACCTTC. This sequence encodes CASSLPGTGDGYTF. The full variable domain, completed using reference TRBV14 and TRBJ1-2, is EAGVTQFPSHSVIEKGQTVTLRCDPISGHDNLYWYRRVMGKEIKFLLHFVKESKQDESGMPNNRFLAERTGGTYSTLKVQPAELEDSGVYFCASSLPGTGDGYTFGSGTRLTVV.

The chain recombines TRBV16 with TRBJ1-1; D unclear. The CDR3 consists of 15 residues. Trimming cost V 4 bases and J 6 bases, with 18 bases left between them. Germline V CDR1 and CDR2: KGHSY, FQNENV. CDR3 sequence reads: CASSRETGVAAEAFF. CDR3 nucleotides: TGTGCCAGCAGCCGAGAGACCGGGGTGGCGGCTGAAGCTTTCTTT.